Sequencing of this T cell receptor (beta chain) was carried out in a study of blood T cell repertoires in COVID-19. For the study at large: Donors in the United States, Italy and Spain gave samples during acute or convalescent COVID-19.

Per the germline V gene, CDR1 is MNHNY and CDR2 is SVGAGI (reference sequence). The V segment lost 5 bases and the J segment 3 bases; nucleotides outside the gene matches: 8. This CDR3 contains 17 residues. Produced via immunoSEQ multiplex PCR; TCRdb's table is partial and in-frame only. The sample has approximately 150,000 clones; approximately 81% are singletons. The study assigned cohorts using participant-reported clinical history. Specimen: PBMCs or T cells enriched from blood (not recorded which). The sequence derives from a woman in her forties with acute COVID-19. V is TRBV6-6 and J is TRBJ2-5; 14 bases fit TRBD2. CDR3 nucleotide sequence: TGTGCCAGCAGTCCCTCAGGACTAGCGGGAGGAAAAGAGACCCAGTACTTC. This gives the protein CASSPSGLAGGKETQYF.